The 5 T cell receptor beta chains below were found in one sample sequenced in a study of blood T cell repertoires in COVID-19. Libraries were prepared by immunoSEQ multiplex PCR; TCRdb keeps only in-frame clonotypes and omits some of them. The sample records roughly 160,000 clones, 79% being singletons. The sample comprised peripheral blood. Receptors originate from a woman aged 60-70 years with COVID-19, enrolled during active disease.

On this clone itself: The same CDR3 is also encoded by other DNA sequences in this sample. This chain's CDR3 is CASSPVGQQNTEAFF. The CDR3 DNA follows: TGTGCCAGCTCACCAGTCGGACAGCAGAACACTGAAGCTTTCTTT. This chain joins TRBV18 and TRBJ1-1; possibly TRBD1 for D (6 bases). The V end lost 2 bases, the J end lost 1 base, and 11 bases lay between the germline ends. The germline gives CDR1 KGHSH, CDR2 LQKENI. The CDR3 has 15 amino acids. The complete variable domain, with remaining parts taken from reference TRBV18 and TRBJ1-1, reads NAGVMQNPRHLVRRRGQEARLRCSPMKGHSHVYWYRQLPEEGLKFMVYLQKENIIDESGMPKERFSAEFPKEGPSILRIQQVVRGDSAAYFCASSPVGQQNTEAFFGQGTRLTVV.

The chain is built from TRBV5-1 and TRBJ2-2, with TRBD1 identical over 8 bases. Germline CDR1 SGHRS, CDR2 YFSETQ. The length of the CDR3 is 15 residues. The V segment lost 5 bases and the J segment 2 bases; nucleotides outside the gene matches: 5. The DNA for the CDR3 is TGCGCCAGCAGACAGGACAGGGCCAACACCGGGGAGCTGTTTTTT. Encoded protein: CASRQDRANTGELFF.

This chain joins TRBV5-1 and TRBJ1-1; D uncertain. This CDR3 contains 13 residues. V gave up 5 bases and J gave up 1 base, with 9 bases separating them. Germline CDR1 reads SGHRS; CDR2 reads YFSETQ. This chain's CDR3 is CASRVLPNTEAFF. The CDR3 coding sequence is TGCGCCAGCAGGGTACTTCCGAACACTGAAGCTTTCTTT. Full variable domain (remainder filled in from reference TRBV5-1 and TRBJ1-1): KAGVTQTPRYLIKTRGQQVTLSCSPISGHRSVSWYQQTPGQGLQFLFEYFSETQRNKGNFPGRFSGRQFSNSRSEMNVSTLELGDSALYLCASRVLPNTEAFFGQGTRLTVV.

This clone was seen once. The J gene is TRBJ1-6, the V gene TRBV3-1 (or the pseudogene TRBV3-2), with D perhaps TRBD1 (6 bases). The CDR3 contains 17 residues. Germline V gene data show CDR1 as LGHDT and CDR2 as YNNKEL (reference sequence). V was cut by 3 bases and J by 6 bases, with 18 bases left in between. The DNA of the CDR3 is TGTGCCAGCAGCCACACAGCTACAGGGTTCGGTAATTCACCCCTCCACTTT. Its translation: CASSHTATGFGNSPLHF.

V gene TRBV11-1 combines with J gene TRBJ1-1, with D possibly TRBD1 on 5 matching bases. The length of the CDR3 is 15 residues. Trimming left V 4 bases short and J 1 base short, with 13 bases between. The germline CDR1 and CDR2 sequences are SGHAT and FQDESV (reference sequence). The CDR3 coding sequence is TGTGCCAGCAGCTCTGAGGGACTCCCGAACACTGAAGCTTTCTTT. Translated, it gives CASSSEGLPNTEAFF.